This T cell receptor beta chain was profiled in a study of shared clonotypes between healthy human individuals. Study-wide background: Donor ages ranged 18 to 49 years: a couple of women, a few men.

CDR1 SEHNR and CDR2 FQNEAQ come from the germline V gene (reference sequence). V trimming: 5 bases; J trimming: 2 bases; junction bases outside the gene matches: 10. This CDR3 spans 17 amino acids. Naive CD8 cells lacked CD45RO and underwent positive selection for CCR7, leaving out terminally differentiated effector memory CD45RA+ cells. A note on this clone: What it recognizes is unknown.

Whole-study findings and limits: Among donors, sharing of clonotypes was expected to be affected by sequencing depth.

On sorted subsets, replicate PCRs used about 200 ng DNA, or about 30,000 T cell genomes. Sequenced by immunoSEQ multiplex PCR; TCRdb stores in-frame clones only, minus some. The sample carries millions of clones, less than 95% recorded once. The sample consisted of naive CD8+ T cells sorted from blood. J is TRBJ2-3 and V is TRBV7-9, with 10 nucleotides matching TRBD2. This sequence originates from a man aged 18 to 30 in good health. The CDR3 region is CASSTRLAGTYTDTQYF. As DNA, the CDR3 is TGTGCCAGCAGCACAAGACTAGCGGGTACCTACACAGATACGCAGTATTTT.